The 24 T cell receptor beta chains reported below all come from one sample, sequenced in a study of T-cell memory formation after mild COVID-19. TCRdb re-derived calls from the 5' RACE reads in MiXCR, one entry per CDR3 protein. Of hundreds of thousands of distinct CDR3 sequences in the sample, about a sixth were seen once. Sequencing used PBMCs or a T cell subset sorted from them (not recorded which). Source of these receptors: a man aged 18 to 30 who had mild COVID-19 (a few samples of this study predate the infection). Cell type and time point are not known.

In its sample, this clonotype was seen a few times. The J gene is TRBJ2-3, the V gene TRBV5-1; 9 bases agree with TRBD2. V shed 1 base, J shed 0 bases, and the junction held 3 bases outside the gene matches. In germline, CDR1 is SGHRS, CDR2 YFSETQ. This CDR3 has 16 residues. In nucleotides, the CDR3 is TGCGCCAGCAGCTTGCAAGCGGGGGGAAGCACAGATACGCAGTATTTT. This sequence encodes CASSLQAGGSTDTQYF.

In nucleotides, the CDR3 is TGTGCCAGCAGCCAAGAAGGGCAGGGGGGTTCAGATACGCAGTATTTT. This codes for CASSQEGQGGSDTQYF. V is TRBV4-2 and J is TRBJ2-3, with D possibly matching TRBD1 (7 bases). Trimming took off 0 bases at V and 4 bases at J, with 14 bases between the two ends. In germline, CDR1 is LGHNA, CDR2 YNFKEQ. The CDR3 is 16 amino acids.

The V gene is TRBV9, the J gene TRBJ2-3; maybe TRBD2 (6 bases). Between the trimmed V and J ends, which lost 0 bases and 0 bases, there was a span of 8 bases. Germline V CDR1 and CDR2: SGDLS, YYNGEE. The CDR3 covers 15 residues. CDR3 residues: CASSVVGTSTDTQYF. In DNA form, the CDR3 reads TGTGCCAGCAGCGTAGTAGGGACTAGCACAGATACGCAGTATTTT.

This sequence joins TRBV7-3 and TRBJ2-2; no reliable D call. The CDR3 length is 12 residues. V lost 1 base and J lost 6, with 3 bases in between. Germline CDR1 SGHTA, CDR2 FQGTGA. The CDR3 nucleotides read TGTGCCAGCAGCTTAAACCCCGGGGAGCTGTTTTTT. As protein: CASSLNPGELFF.

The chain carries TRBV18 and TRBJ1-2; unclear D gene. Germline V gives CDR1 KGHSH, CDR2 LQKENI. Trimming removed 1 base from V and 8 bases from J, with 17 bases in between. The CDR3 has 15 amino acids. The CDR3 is CASSPQLRRSPGYTF. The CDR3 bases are TGTGCCAGCTCACCACAGCTCAGGAGGAGCCCAGGCTACACCTTC.

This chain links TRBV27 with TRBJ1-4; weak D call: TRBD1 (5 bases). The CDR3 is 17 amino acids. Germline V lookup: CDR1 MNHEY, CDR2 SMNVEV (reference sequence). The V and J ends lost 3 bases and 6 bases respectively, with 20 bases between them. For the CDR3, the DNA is TGTGCCAGCAGTTTTAATTTCGGGTTTGGGGGTTATGAAAAACTGTTTTTT. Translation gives CASSFNFGFGGYEKLFF.

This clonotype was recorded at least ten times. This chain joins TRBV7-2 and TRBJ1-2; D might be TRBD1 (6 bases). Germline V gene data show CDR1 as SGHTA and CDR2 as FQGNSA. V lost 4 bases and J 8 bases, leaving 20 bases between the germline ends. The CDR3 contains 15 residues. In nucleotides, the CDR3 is TGTGCCAGCAGCTCCCCAACAGGGTACAGGTGGGGCTACACCTTC. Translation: CASSSPTGYRWGYTF.

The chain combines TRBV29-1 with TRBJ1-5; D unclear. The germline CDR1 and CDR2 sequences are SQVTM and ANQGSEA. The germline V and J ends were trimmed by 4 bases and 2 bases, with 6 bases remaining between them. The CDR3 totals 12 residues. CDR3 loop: CSVGEGNQPQHF. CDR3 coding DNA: TGCAGCGTTGGGGAGGGCAATCAGCCCCAGCATTTT.

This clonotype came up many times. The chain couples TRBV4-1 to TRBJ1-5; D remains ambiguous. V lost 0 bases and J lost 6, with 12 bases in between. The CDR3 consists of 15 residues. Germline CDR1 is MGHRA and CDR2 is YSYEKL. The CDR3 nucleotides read TGCGCCAGCAGCCAAGATGCAGGCCCCAGTCAGCCCCAGCATTTT. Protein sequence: CASSQDAGPSQPQHF.

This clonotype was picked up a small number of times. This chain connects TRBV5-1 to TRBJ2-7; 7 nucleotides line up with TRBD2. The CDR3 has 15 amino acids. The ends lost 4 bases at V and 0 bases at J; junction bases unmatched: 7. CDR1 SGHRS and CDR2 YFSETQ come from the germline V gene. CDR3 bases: TGCGCCAGCAGCCCGGGAGGAACAGGCTCCTACGAGCAGTACGTC. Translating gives CASSPGGTGSYEQYV.

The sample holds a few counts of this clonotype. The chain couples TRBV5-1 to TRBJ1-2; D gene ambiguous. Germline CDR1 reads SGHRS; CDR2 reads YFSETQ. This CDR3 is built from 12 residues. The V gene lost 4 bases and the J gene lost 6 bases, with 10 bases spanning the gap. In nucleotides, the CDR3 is TGCGCCAGCAGCCTAAATACTAATGGCTACACCTTC. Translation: CASSLNTNGYTF.

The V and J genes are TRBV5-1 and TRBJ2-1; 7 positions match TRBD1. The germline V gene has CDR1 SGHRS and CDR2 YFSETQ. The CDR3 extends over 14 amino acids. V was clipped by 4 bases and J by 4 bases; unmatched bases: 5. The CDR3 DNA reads TGCGCCAGCAGCCCGGGACAGACGTACAATGAGCAGTTCTTC. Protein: CASSPGQTYNEQFF.

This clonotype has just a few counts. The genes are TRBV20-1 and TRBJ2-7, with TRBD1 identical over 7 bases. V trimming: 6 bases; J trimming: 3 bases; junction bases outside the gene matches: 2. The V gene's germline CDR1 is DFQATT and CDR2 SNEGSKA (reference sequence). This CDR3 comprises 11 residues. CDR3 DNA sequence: TGCAGTGCCGGGGACAGCTACGAGCAGTACGTC. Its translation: CSAGDSYEQYV.

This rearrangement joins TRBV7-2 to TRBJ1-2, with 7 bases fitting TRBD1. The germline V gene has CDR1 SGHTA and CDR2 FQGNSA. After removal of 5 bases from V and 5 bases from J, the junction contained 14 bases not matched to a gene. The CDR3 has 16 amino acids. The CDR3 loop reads CASSPSFRGHGYGYTF. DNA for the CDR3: TGTGCCAGCAGCCCCTCGTTTAGGGGGCATGGGTATGGCTACACCTTC.

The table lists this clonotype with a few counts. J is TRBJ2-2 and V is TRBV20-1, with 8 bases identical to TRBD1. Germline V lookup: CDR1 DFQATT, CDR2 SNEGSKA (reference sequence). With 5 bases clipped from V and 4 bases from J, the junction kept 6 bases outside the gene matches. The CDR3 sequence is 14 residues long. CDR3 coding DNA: TGCAGTGCTTCTTGGACAGGGCCCACCGGGGAGCTGTTTTTT. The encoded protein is CSASWTGPTGELFF.

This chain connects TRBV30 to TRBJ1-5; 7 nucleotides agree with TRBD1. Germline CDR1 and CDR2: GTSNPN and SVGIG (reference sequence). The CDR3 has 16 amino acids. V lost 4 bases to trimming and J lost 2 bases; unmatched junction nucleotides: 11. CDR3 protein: CAWTLYETGGNQPQHF. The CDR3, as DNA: TGTGCCTGGACCTTGTACGAAACAGGGGGCAATCAGCCCCAGCATTTT.

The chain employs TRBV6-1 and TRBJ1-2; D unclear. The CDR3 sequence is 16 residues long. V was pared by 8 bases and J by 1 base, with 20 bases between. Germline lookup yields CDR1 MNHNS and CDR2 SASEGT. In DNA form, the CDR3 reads TGTGCCAGCTGCCGCCACGGCCGGAATCGTAACTATGGCTACACCTTC. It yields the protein CASCRHGRNRNYGYTF.

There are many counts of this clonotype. The CDR3 nucleotides read TGCAGCGTTGGAGTGGGGAACTATGAAAAACTGTTTTTT. This translates into CSVGVGNYEKLFF. The chain recombines TRBV29-1 with TRBJ1-4; D unresolved. V was shortened by 4 bases and J by 6 bases, with 12 bases between the two germline ends. CDR3 length equals 13 residues. The germline gives CDR1 SQVTM, CDR2 ANQGSEA.

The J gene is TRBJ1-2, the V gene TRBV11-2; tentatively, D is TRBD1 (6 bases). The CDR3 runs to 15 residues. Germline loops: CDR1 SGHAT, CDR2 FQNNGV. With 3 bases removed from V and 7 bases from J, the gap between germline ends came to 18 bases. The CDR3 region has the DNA TGTGCCAGCAGCTTTGGCGGCGCGGGGGGCGGTGGCTACACCTTC. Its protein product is CASSFGGAGGGGYTF.

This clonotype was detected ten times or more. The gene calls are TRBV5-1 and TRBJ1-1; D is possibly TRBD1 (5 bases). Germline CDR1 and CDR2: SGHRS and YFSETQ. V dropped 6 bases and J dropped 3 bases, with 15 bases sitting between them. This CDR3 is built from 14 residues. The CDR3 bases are TGCGCCAGCAAAGGGAACCAAGGGGACACTGAAGCTTTCTTT. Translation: CASKGNQGDTEAFF.

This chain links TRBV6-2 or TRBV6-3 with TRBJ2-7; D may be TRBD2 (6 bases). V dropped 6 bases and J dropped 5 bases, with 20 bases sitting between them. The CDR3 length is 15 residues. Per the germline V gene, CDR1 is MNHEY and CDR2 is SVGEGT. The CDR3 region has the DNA TGTGCCAGCAGACACCGGGACCGGGGGATCCACGAGCAGTACTTC. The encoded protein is CASRHRDRGIHEQYF.

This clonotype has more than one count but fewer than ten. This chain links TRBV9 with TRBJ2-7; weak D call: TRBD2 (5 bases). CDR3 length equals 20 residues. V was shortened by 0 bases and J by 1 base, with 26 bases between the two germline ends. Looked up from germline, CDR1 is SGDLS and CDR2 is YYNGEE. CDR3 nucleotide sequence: TGTGCCAGCAGCGTAGTTAACCGGTACCCCGAGGGCTACACTTCCTACGAGCAGTACGTC. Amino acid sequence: CASSVVNRYPEGYTSYEQYV.

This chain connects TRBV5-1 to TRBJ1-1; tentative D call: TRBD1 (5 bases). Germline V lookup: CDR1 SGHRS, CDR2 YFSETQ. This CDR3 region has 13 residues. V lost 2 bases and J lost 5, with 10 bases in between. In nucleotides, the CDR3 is TGCGCCAGCAGCTTTTGGGGGTATACTGAAGCTTTCTTT. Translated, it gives CASSFWGYTEAFF.

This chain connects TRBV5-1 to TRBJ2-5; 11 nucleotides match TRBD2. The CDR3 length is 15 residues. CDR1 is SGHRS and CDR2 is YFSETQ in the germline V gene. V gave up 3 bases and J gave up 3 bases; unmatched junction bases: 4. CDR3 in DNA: TGCGCCAGCAGCTGGATACTAGCGGGGGAAGAGACCCAGTACTTC. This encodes CASSWILAGEETQYF.